This TCR beta chain was retrieved from a study of Graves' ophthalmopathy and Graves' hyperthyroidism. Overall study: Calling hyperthyroidism stable required that no ophthalmopathy show up within 18 months of follow-up.

This clonotype appeared many times. Its target is unknown. Study outcomes and limitations: Ophthalmopathy progression was predicted by the model at roughly 66% sensitivity and 72.22% specificity.

Germline CDR1 SEHNR, CDR2 FQNEAQ (reference sequence). The length of the CDR3 is 16 residues. The ends lost 4 bases at V and 2 bases at J; junction bases unmatched: 10. The hyperthyroidism patients, aged 18 to 65, had been newly diagnosed, with under 2 months' duration. Investigators amplified TCR beta CDR3 regions from RNA transcripts. In the first round, RT-PCR was carried out with HTBI primers, and a multiplex PCR formed the second round. One entry per CDR3 protein, called by TCRdb with MiXCR from the multiplex PCR reads. The data contain a few hundred thousand distinct CDR3 sequences, approximately 37% of them singletons.

The sequenced sample consisted of peripheral blood or thyroid tissue (not recorded which). The receptor was derived from an adult man with Graves' hyperthyroidism. J is TRBJ2-7 and V is TRBV7-9; 8 positions agree with TRBD1. The CDR3 spells CASSSPRDRTTYEQYF. CDR3 bases: TGTGCCAGCAGCTCTCCCCGGGACAGGACCACCTACGAGCAGTACTTC.